Each of the 26 T cell receptor beta chains below was sequenced from the same sample in a study of CXCR3-negative and CXCR3-positive naive CD8 T cells. The study made its TRB cDNA libraries by 5' RACE, adding UMI labels. TCRdb re-called the 5' RACE reads; one entry per CDR3 protein, DNA not given. This table holds about 92,000 distinct CDR3 sequences. The sequencing sample was made of naive CXCR3- CD8+ T cells from blood. The subset was: CD45RO-CCR7+CD27+CD95- naive CD8+ T cells lacking CXCR3 (TNR3-). These receptors came from a human donor in good health. Some clones in this sample may be carry-over from other donors' samples.

The chain joins TRBV6-4 to TRBJ2-1; as DNA is missing, the TRBD2 call by TCRdb cannot be tested. The germline V gene has CDR1 MRHNA and CDR2 SNTAGT. This CDR3 region has 15 residues. The CDR3 loop is CASSEASGVSNEQFF.

The rearrangement joins TRBV10-3 to TRBJ2-2; no DNA is available, so the TRBD1 call from TCRdb remains unchecked. This CDR3 has 12 residues. Germline V gives CDR1 ENHRY, CDR2 SYGVKD. CDR3 amino acids: CAIGGVTGELFF.

The V call is TRBV15, the J call TRBJ2-2; with no DNA, the TCRdb D assignment of TRBD1 cannot be verified. The germline V gene encodes CDR1 LNHNV and CDR2 YYDKDF (reference sequence). The CDR3 is 15 residues long. The chain's CDR3 is CATSRARGDTGELFF.

The CDR3 sequence is CSAETLAATYEQYF. This chain links TRBV20-1 with TRBJ2-7. The CDR3 runs to 14 residues. Germline values: CDR1 DFQATT, CDR2 SNEGSKA (reference sequence).

The genes are TRBV6-5 and TRBJ1-1; TCRdb's D call, TRBD1, is unchecked because there is no DNA. The CDR3 is 15 amino acids. Germline V lookup: CDR1 MNHEY, CDR2 SVGAGI. CDR3 protein: CASSYRTGVNTEAFF.

The rearrangement joins TRBV7-6 to TRBJ2-1; there is no DNA to check the TCRdb D call of TRBD2. This CDR3 is 15 amino acids long. Germline assignment: CDR1 SGHVS and CDR2 FNYEAQ. CDR3 protein: CASSLEASGRYEQFF.

The CDR3 loop is CASSLPGLGYEQYF. The chain joins TRBV7-6 to TRBJ2-7; the D call from TCRdb, TRBD2, cannot be confirmed without DNA. This CDR3 is 14 amino acids long. CDR1 and CDR2 (germline): SGHVS, FNYEAQ.

The V call is TRBV20-1, the J call TRBJ1-1. The CDR3 is 11 residues long. Germline V gene lookup returns CDR1 DFQATT and CDR2 SNEGSKA (reference sequence). The CDR3 is CSAWGGVVTFF.

This sequence joins TRBV2 and TRBJ2-3; TCRdb gives TRBD2 as the D gene, but with no DNA this cannot be confirmed. Germline assignment: CDR1 SNHLY and CDR2 FYNNEI. This CDR3 comprises 17 residues. The CDR3 here is CASSEGLAGRYTDTQYF.

The V gene is TRBV12-3 or TRBV12-4, the J gene TRBJ2-1; there is no DNA to check the TCRdb D call of TRBD2. The CDR3 length is 15 residues. The CDR3 is CASSRLAGGGNEQFF.

The chain employs TRBV3-1 and TRBJ2-5. The CDR3 length is 14 residues. Germline-derived CDR1 and CDR2 are LGHDT and YNNKEL (reference sequence). CDR3 residues: CASSHSVGQETQYF.

The rearrangement links TRBV7-9 to TRBJ1-4. CDR3 length: 16 residues. Per the germline V gene, CDR1 is SEHNR and CDR2 is FQNEAQ (reference sequence). The CDR3: CASSWGEGETNEKLFF.

The chain couples TRBV3-1 to TRBJ2-7; the D call of TRBD1 rests on TCRdb alone, since no DNA is present to check it. Germline CDR1 LGHDT, CDR2 YNNKEL (reference sequence). The CDR3 runs to 15 residues. The CDR3 spells CASSLQDRGWTEQYF.

This chain's CDR3 is CASSFLGSDNEEFF. The chain uses TRBV7-8 and TRBJ2-1. CDR1 SGHVS and CDR2 FQNEAQ come from the germline V gene. CDR3 length: 14 amino acids.

This rearrangement joins TRBV12-3 or TRBV12-4 to TRBJ2-3; TCRdb designates TRBD1, a call that cannot be tested without DNA. The length of the CDR3 is 15 residues. The CDR3 region is CASTIPGEPSDTQYF.

V usage is TRBV29-1 and J usage is TRBJ1-1. The CDR3 consists of 13 residues. Germline V CDR1 and CDR2: SQVTM, ANQGSEA. The CDR3 region is CSVDLHLNTEAFF.

The chain employs TRBV12-3 or TRBV12-4 and TRBJ1-2; with no DNA, the TCRdb D assignment of TRBD1 cannot be verified. This CDR3 is 14 amino acids long. The CDR3 reads CASSLADRPYGYTF.

The chain is built from TRBV6-5 and TRBJ1-1. Germline lookup yields CDR1 MNHEY and CDR2 SVGAGI. The CDR3 is made up of 12 amino acids. This CDR3 reads CASRGGLPEAFF.

The V gene is TRBV20-1, the J gene TRBJ2-7. The CDR3 runs to 16 residues. In germline, CDR1 is DFQATT, CDR2 SNEGSKA (reference sequence). CDR3 sequence reads: CSARDLLADTIYEQYF.

The chain has TRBV7-9 and TRBJ2-2; TCRdb names TRBD1, which stays unverified in the absence of DNA. This CDR3 is 14 amino acids long. Germline V gene lookup returns CDR1 SEHNR and CDR2 FQNEAQ (reference sequence). The CDR3 reads CASSFQGLAGELFF.

The chain carries TRBV6-5 and TRBJ2-3; the TCRdb call, TRBD1, lacks DNA for checking. Per the germline V gene, CDR1 is MNHEY and CDR2 is SVGAGI. This CDR3 comprises 15 residues. The CDR3 loop is CASSYTTGATDTQYF.

The J gene is TRBJ1-1, the V gene TRBV5-1. The CDR3 runs to 15 residues. Germline V gene lookup returns CDR1 SGHRS and CDR2 YFSETQ. The CDR3 here is CASSLWEGLNTEDFF.

The chain joins TRBV29-1 to TRBJ2-3; without DNA, the TCRdb call of TRBD1 cannot be checked. Germline CDR1 SQVTM, CDR2 ANQGSEA. This CDR3 region has 13 residues. The CDR3 reads CSVLRLGADTQYF.

The chain employs TRBV29-1 and TRBJ2-7; the TRBD1 assignment by TCRdb is unverifiable without DNA. CDR1 SQVTM and CDR2 ANQGSEA come from the germline V gene. The CDR3 is made up of 11 amino acids. This CDR3 is CSGEQDYEQYF.

The rearrangement uses TRBV7-6 and TRBJ2-5. CDR1 is SGHVS and CDR2 is FNYEAQ in the germline V gene. CDR3 length: 15 residues. The CDR3 sequence is CASSLGAVHQETQYF.

This sequence joins TRBV7-6 and TRBJ2-7; there is no DNA to check the TCRdb D call of TRBD2. This CDR3 contains 17 residues. In germline, CDR1 is SGHVS, CDR2 FNYEAQ. The chain's CDR3 is CASSSTPGLAEIYEQYF.